This T cell receptor beta chain emerged from a study of T cell repertoires in cytomegalovirus infection. This clonotype occurred many times. TCRdb passed the reads through MiXCR, listing each CDR3 protein once. The table has 210,000 or so distinct CDR3 sequences, around 6.4% seen once. The CDR3 length is 14 residues. From germline, CDR1 is SGHTA and CDR2 FQGNSA. Germline trimming cut 7 bases from V and 0 bases from J; bases unmatched to any gene: 4. J is TRBJ2-7 and V is TRBV7-2; 9 bases line up with TRBD1. This receptor was identified in a human donor in good health (CMV status not recorded). Some clones in this sample may be carry-over from other donors' samples. The sequencing sample was made of PBMCs. CDR3 nucleotides: TGTGCCAGCATCCCGGGACAGGGCTCCTACGAGCAGTACTTC. This translates into CASIPGQGSYEQYF.